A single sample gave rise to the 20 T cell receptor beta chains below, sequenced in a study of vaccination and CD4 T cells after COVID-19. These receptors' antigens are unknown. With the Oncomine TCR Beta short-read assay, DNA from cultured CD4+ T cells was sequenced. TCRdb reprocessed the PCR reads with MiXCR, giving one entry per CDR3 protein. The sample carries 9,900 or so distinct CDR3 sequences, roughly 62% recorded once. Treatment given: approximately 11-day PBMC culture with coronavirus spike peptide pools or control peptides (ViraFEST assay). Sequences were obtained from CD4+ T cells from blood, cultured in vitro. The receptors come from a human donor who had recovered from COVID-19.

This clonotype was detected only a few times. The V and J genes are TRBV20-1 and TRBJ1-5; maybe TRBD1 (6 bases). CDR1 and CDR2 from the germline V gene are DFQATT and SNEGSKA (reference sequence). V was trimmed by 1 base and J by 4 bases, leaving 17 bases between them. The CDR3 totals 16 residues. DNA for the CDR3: TGCAGTGCTAGAGGCGTATCGGGACAAGGTAATCAGCCCCAGCATTTT. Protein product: CSARGVSGQGNQPQHF.

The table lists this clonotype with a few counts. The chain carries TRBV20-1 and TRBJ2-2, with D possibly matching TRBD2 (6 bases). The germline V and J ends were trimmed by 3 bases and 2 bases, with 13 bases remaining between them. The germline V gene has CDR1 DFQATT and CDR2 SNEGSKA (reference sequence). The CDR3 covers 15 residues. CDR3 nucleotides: TGCAGTGCTAGTTTTGGCGGGGCAAACACCGGGGAGCTGTTTTTT. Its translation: CSASFGGANTGELFF.

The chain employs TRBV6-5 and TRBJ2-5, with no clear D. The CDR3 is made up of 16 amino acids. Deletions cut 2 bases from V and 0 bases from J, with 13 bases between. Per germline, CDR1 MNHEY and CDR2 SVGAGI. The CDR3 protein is CASSYGRRKNQETQYF. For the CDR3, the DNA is TGTGCCAGCAGTTACGGGCGCCGCAAGAACCAAGAGACCCAGTACTTC.

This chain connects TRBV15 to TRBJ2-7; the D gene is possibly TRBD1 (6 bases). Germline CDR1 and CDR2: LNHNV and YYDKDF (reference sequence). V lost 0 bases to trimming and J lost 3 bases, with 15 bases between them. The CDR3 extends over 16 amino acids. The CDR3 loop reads CATSRDGARGGYEQYF. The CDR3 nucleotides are TGTGCCACCAGCAGAGATGGGGCACGAGGGGGCTACGAGCAGTACTTC.

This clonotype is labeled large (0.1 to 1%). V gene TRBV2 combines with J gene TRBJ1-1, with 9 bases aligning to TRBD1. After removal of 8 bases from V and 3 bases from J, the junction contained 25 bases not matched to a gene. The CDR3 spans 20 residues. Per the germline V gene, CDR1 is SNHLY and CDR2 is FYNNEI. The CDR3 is CASVGAPGTGSGGSYTEAFF. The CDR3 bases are TGTGCCAGCGTCGGTGCTCCCGGGACAGGGTCCGGGGGGTCGTACACTGAAGCTTTCTTT.

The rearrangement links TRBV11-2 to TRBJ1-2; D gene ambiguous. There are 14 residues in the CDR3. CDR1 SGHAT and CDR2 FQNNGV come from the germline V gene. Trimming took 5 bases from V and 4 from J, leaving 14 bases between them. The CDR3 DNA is TGTGCCAGCAGCCGAGACCTTAGGACCTATGGCTACACCTTC. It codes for CASSRDLRTYGYTF. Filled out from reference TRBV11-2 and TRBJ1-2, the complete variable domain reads EAGVAQSPRYKIIEKRQSVAFWCNPISGHATLYWYQQILGQGPKLLIQFQNNGVVDDSQLPKDRFSAERLKGVDSTLKIQPAKLEDSAVYLCASSRDLRTYGYTFGSGTRLTVV.

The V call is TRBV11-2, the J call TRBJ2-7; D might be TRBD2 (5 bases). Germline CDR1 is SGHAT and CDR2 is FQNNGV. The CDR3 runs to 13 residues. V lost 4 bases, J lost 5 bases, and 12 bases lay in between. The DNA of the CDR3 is TGTGCCAGCAGCTCCGGGGTTCAGGACGAGCAGTACTTC. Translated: CASSSGVQDEQYF.

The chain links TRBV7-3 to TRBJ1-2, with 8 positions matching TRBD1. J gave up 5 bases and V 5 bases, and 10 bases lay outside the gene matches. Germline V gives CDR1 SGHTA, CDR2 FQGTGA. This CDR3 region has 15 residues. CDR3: CASSLLPTGEYGYTF. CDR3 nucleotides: TGTGCCAGCAGCCTCCTCCCGACAGGGGAGTATGGCTACACCTTC. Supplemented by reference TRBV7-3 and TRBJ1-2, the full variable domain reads GAGVSQTPSNKVTEKGKYVELRCDPISGHTALYWYRQSLGQGPEFLIYFQGTGAADDSGLPNDRFFAVRPEGSVSTLKIQRTERGDSAVYLCASSLLPTGEYGYTFGSGTRLTVV.

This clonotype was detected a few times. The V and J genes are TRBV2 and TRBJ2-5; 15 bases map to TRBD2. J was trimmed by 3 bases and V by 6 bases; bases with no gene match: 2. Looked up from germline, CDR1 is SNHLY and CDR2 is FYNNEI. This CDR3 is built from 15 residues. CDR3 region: CASSGLAGGEETQYF. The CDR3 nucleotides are TGTGCCAGCAGCGGACTAGCGGGAGGGGAAGAGACCCAGTACTTC.

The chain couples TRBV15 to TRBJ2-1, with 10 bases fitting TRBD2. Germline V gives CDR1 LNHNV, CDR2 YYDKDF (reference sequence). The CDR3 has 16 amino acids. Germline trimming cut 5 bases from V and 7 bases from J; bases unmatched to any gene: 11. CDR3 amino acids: CATSSSLAGARNEQFF. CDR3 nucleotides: TGTGCCACCAGCTCATCGCTAGCGGGAGCTCGGAATGAGCAGTTCTTC.

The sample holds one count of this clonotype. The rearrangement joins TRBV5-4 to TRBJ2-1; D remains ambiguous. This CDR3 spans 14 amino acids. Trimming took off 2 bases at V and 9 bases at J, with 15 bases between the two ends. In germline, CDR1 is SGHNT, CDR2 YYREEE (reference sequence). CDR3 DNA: TGTGCCAGCAGCTTCTCTGGTGGCCCTGGTGAGCAGTTCTTC. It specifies CASSFSGGPGEQFF.

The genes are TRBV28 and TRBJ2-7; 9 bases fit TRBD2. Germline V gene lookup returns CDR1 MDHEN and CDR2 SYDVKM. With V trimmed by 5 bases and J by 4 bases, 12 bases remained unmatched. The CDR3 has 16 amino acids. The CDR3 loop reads CASSPHQAGGVYEQYF. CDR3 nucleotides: TGTGCCAGCAGTCCACACCAGGCGGGAGGGGTATACGAGCAGTACTTC.

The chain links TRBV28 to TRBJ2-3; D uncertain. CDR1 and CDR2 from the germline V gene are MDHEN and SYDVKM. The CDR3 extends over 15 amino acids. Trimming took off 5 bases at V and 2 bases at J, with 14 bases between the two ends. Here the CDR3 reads CASSSNGLATDTQYF. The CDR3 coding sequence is TGTGCCAGCAGTAGCAACGGTCTTGCCACAGATACGCAGTATTTT.

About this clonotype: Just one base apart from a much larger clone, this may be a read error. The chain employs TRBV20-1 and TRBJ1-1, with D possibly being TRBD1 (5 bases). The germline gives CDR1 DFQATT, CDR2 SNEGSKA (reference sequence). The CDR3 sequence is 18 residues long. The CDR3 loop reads CSARGFPGDGGMNTEALF. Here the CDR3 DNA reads TGCAGTGCTAGAGGGTTTCCTGGGGACGGCGGAATGAACACTGAAGCTCTCTTT.

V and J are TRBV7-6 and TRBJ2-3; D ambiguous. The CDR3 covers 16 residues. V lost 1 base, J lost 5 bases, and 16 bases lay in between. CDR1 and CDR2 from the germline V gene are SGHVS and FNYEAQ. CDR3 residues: CASSLVRPQIGDTQYF. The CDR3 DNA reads TGTGCCAGCAGCTTAGTAAGGCCCCAGATTGGAGATACGCAGTATTTT.

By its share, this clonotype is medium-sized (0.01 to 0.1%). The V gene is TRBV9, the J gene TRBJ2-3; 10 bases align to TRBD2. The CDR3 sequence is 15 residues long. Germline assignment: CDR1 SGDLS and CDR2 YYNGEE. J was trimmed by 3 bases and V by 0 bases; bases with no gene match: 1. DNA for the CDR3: TGTGCCAGCAGCGTAGGGACTAGCGGAACAGATACGCAGTATTTT. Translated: CASSVGTSGTDTQYF.

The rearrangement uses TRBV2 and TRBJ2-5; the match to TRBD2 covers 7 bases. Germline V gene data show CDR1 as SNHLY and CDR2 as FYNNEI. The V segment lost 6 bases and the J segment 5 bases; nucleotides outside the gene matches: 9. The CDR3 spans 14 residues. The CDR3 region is CASRPPGGWETQYF. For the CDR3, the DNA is TGTGCCAGCAGGCCGCCCGGGGGGTGGGAGACCCAGTACTTC. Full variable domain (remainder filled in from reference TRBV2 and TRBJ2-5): EPEVTQTPSHQVTQMGQEVILRCVPISNHLYFYWYRQILGQKVEFLVSFYNNEISEKSEIFDDQFSVERPDGSNFTLKIRSTKLEDSAMYFCASRPPGGWETQYFGPGTRLLVL.

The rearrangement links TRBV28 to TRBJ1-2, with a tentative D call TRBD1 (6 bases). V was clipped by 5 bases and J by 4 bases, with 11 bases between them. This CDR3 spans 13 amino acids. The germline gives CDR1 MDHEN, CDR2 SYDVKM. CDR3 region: CASSLGTSYGYTF. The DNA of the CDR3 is TGTGCCAGCAGTCTCGGGACAAGCTATGGCTACACCTTC.

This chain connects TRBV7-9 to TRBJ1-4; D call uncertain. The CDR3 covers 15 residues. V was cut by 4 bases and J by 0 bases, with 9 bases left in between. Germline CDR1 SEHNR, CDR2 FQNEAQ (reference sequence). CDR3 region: CASSSDRTTNEKLFF. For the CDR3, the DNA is TGTGCCAGCAGCTCGGACCGTACAACTAATGAAAAACTGTTTTTT.

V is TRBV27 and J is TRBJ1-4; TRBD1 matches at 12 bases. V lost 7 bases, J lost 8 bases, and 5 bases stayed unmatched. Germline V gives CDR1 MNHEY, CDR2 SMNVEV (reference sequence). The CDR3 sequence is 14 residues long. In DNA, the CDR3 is TGTGCCAGCACTTCCGGGACAGGGGGCGAAAAACTGTTTTTT. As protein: CASTSGTGGEKLFF.